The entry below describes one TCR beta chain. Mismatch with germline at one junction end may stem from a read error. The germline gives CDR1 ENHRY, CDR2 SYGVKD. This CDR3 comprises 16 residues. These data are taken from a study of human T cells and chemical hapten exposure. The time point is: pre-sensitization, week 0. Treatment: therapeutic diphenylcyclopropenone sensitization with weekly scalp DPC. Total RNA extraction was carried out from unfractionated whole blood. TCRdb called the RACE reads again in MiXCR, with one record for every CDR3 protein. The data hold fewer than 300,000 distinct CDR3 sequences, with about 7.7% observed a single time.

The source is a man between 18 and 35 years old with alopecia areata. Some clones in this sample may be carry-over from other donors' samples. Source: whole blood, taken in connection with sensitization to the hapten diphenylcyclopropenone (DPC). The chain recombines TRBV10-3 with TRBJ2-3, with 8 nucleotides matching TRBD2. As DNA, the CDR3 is TGTGCCATCAGGGGAGAAAGCGGGGGCAGCACATATACGCAGTATTTT. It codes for CAIRGESGGSTYTQYF.